This TCR beta chain was retrieved from a study of cytomegalovirus exposure and HLA in healthy donors. A multiplex PCR was run with 60 Vbeta primers and 13 Jbeta primers. Original processing notes: A later analysis tallied approximately 87 million unique TCR beta chains, around 11 million of them shared. Repertoires were generated with immunoSEQ multiplex PCR, while TCRdb's copy carries only in-frame clones and drops some. Clonal size and the V and J genes are those of that table, whereas D and trimming came from the DNA. The repertoire includes a few hundred thousand clones, approximately 91% of them detected once, and about 1.5% sits in the top ten. On this clone: What it recognizes is unknown.

Nominally healthy donors provided the samples, though records likely missed some immune exposures. Notes on the study in general: The presence/absence work took it that sequencing depth was about the same across donors.

Material: PBMCs. The origin of this receptor is a girl aged 2 to 9 in good health and CMV-seronegative.

The CDR3 sequence: CASTPDSFEAFF. CDR3 in DNA: TGTGCCAGCACCCCGGACAGTTTTGAAGCTTTCTTT. The V call is TRBV9, the J call TRBJ1-1, with D possibly matching TRBD1 (6 bases). Germline loops: CDR1 SGDLS, CDR2 YYNGEE. The germline V and J ends were trimmed by 6 bases and 7 bases, with 13 bases remaining between them. The CDR3 has 12 residues.